Presented here are 23 T cell receptor beta chains from one specimen sequenced in a study of T cells after yellow fever vaccination (dated by TCRdb to between 2019 and 2020). Receptors were amplified or captured by 5' RACE. Sequencing was performed on an Illumina NovaSeq 6000. TCRdb trimmed the raw reads at Q25, called clones with MiXCR and kept productive beta chains. Each entry is one CDR3 protein sequence, shown with its most common DNA and genes. In this sample the table shows some 240,000 distinct CDR3 sequences, 3.6% of which occur a single time. Around 20% of the sample rests with the top ten. The sample's treatment or condition, from its label and the paper: live attenuated yellow fever vaccine strain. This specimen consisted of PBMCs, obtained 15 days after the yellow fever booster vaccination. These receptors all stem from a man younger than 35 who received the YFV17D yellow fever vaccine.

This clonotype was seen ten or more times. V and J are TRBV12-3 or TRBV12-4 and TRBJ1-6, with a possible D match to TRBD1 (5 bases). V lost 6 bases, J lost 5 bases, and 14 bases lay in between. This CDR3 contains 15 residues. This CDR3 reads CASSLRWGDNSPLHF. The CDR3, as DNA: TGTGCCAGCAGCCTTAGGTGGGGGGATAATTCACCCCTCCACTTT.

This clonotype has ten or more counts. CDR3 DNA sequence: TGTGCCAGCAGCGACAACGCGATGAGGGGGCAGGGGGAGCTGTTTTTT. This gives the protein CASSDNAMRGQGELFF. The rearrangement links TRBV9 to TRBJ2-2; 7 bases align to TRBD1. The CDR3 sequence is 16 residues long. V shed 3 bases, J shed 8 bases, and the junction held 13 bases outside the gene matches. Per germline, CDR1 SGDLS and CDR2 YYNGEE.

This clonotype was counted at least ten times. The rearrangement uses TRBV7-6 and TRBJ2-3, with D possibly being TRBD2 (6 bases). Germline CDR1 reads SGHVS; CDR2 reads FNYEAQ. The CDR3 runs 16 residues. V lost 1 base and J lost 2, with 13 bases in between. CDR3 coding DNA: TGTGCCAGCAGCTTAGTCGGCGGGGCCGTCACAGATACGCAGTATTTT. This gives the protein CASSLVGGAVTDTQYF.

Many counts were recorded for this clonotype. The chain links TRBV9 to TRBJ1-2; D is undetermined. The CDR3 extends over 16 amino acids. The germline V gene encodes CDR1 SGDLS and CDR2 YYNGEE. Deletions cut 3 bases from V and 2 bases from J, with 17 bases between. Here the CDR3 reads CASSATRTRVNYGYTF. The CDR3, as DNA: TGTGCCAGCAGCGCGACCCGGACGAGAGTCAACTATGGCTACACCTTC.

Notes on this clonotype: It differs at one base from a far larger clone, so likely a read error. In DNA, the CDR3 is TGTGCCAGCAGCGTGCAGGGGAACACTGAAGCTTTCTTT. Protein: CASSVQGNTEAFF. V is TRBV9 and J is TRBJ1-1, with D possibly being TRBD1 (5 bases). The V end was cut by 2 bases, the J end by 1 base, with 6 bases between. The germline gives CDR1 SGDLS, CDR2 YYNGEE. This CDR3 is 13 amino acids long.

Many counts were recorded for this clonotype. The V gene is TRBV12-3 or TRBV12-4, the J gene TRBJ2-1; a weak D match, TRBD2 (6 bases). V was clipped by 5 bases and J by 3 bases, with 17 bases between them. The CDR3 has 16 residues. The chain's CDR3 is CASSLNLGTHYNEQFF. Written as DNA, the CDR3 is TGTGCCAGCAGTCTAAACCTAGGGACTCACTACAATGAGCAGTTCTTC.

This clonotype has at least ten counts. Here the CDR3 reads CASSRGHSNEKLFF. The CDR3, as DNA: TGTGCCAGCAGTCGGGGACATTCCAATGAAAAACTGTTTTTT. The chain recombines TRBV6-5 with TRBJ1-4; TRBD1 might be the D (6 bases). The CDR3 has 14 residues. Germline assignment: CDR1 MNHEY and CDR2 SVGAGI. The V end lost 5 bases, the J end lost 5 bases, and 12 bases lay between the germline ends.

This clonotype was observed many times. The genes are TRBV29-1 and TRBJ2-3; tentative D call: TRBD2 (7 bases). The germline V gene encodes CDR1 SQVTM and CDR2 ANQGSEA. The CDR3 sequence is 18 residues long. V lost 0 bases and J 4 bases, leaving 23 bases between the germline ends. The CDR3 loop is CSVEDTFGVGGQPDTQYF. In DNA, the CDR3 is TGCAGCGTTGAAGACACCTTTGGGGTGGGGGGGCAACCAGATACGCAGTATTTT.

This clonotype was found many times. V usage is TRBV2 and J usage is TRBJ2-3; D is uncertain. Trimming took off 11 bases at V and 6 bases at J, with 15 bases between the two ends. Germline V CDR1 and CDR2: SNHLY, FYNNEI. The CDR3 loop spans 12 amino acids. CDR3 sequence reads: CAGGIESDTQYF. The CDR3 DNA sequence: TGTGCCGGTGGTATCGAGTCCGATACGCAGTATTTT.

This clonotype occurred many times. The chain joins TRBV7-2 to TRBJ1-1; the D is unclear. Germline CDR1 and CDR2: SGHTA and FQGNSA. This CDR3 spans 14 amino acids. Trimming cost V 1 base and J 4 bases, with 10 bases left between them. CDR3 protein: CASSLGPVGTEAFF. CDR3 DNA sequence: TGTGCCAGCAGCTTAGGTCCGGTGGGCACTGAAGCTTTCTTT.

This clonotype was recorded at least ten times. The chain carries TRBV5-5 and TRBJ2-5, with 7 bases fitting TRBD1. The CDR3 covers 15 residues. The trim removed 0 bases at V and 1 base at J, leaving 3 bases unmatched. Germline assignment: CDR1 SGHKS and CDR2 YYEKEE (reference sequence). The CDR3 sequence: CASSLETGTQETQYF. CDR3 sequence (DNA): TGTGCCAGCAGCTTGGAGACAGGGACCCAAGAGACCCAGTACTTC. The full variable domain, its missing parts supplied by reference TRBV5-5 and TRBJ2-5, is DAGVTQSPTHLIKTRGQQVTLRCSPISGHKSVSWYQQVLGQGPQFIFQYYEKEERGRGNFPDRFSARQFPNYSSELNVNALLLGDSALYLCASSLETGTQETQYFGPGTRLLVL.

This clonotype was observed a handful of times. V is TRBV19 and J is TRBJ1-1; D is perhaps TRBD1 (6 bases). This CDR3 region has 14 residues. Germline CDR1 is LNHDA and CDR2 is SQIVND (reference sequence). V gave up 3 bases and J gave up 0 bases, with 8 bases separating them. In DNA, the CDR3 is TGTGCCAGTAGTATGGGGGCCGTGAACACTGAAGCTTTCTTT. Its translation: CASSMGAVNTEAFF.

This clonotype was seen at least ten times. This chain joins TRBV6-5 and TRBJ2-7, with D tentatively TRBD1 (6 bases). The CDR3 has 15 amino acids. Per the germline V gene, CDR1 is MNHEY and CDR2 is SVGAGI. V dropped 4 bases and J dropped 0 bases, with 13 bases sitting between them. CDR3: CASSSVTGSSYEQYF. As DNA, the CDR3 is TGTGCCAGCAGTTCCGTTACAGGGAGCTCCTACGAGCAGTACTTC.

Only a few counts were recorded for this clonotype. This chain joins TRBV7-9 and TRBJ2-5; D perhaps matches TRBD1 (5 bases). Per germline, CDR1 SEHNR and CDR2 FQNEAQ (reference sequence). The V end was cut by 8 bases, the J end by 0 bases, with 13 bases between. This CDR3 comprises 14 residues. This chain's CDR3 is CASRETEDQETQYF. The DNA of the CDR3 is TGTGCCAGCCGAGAGACAGAGGACCAAGAGACCCAGTACTTC.

This clonotype was detected ten times or more. The J gene is TRBJ1-1, the V gene TRBV5-1; D may be TRBD1 (6 bases). Germline assignment: CDR1 SGHRS and CDR2 YFSETQ. CDR3 size: 15 residues. With 0 bases removed from V and 4 bases from J, the gap between germline ends came to 13 bases. CDR3 DNA sequence: TGCGCCAGCAGCTTGGCGGGGGGCGGGGGCACTGAAGCTTTCTTT. This codes for CASSLAGGGGTEAFF.

This clonotype was seen only a few times. The chain joins TRBV5-6 to TRBJ2-5; tentative D call: TRBD1 (6 bases). Germline values: CDR1 SGHDT, CDR2 YYEEEE. Trimming stripped 4 bases from V and 1 base from J, with 14 bases between. CDR3 length: 15 amino acids. CDR3 amino acids: CASSTLQGPQETQYF. The CDR3 region has the DNA TGTGCCAGCAGCACATTACAGGGCCCCCAAGAGACCCAGTACTTC.

Many counts were recorded for this clonotype. The J gene is TRBJ2-7, the V gene TRBV12-3 or TRBV12-4, with TRBD1 identical over 12 bases. J was trimmed by 2 bases and V by 5 bases; bases with no gene match: 4. This CDR3 is 15 amino acids long. This CDR3 is CASSPGTGGPYEQYF. CDR3 bases: TGTGCCAGCAGTCCCGGGACAGGGGGCCCCTACGAGCAGTACTTC.

In its sample, this clonotype was seen a few times. The rearrangement joins TRBV6-2 or TRBV6-3 to TRBJ2-2; 7 positions agree with TRBD1. The V segment lost 6 bases and the J segment 0 bases; nucleotides outside the gene matches: 7. From germline, CDR1 is MNHEY and CDR2 SVGEGT. The length of the CDR3 is 16 residues. CDR3: CASSRDSISNTGELFF. Here the CDR3 DNA reads TGTGCCAGCAGCCGGGACAGCATATCGAACACCGGGGAGCTGTTTTTT.

In this sample, this clonotype turned up many times. The chain joins TRBV20-1 to TRBJ1-4, with D possibly matching TRBD1 (6 bases). CDR1 is DFQATT, CDR2 SNEGSKA, per germline (reference sequence). This CDR3 is built from 13 residues. Trimming pared 4 bases from V and 0 bases from J, leaving 6 bases between. CDR3 protein: CSATGATNEKLFF. The CDR3, as DNA: TGCAGTGCTACAGGGGCAACTAATGAAAAACTGTTTTTT.

This clonotype occurred many times. The J gene is TRBJ1-1, the V gene TRBV5-1, with 8 bases identical to TRBD1. Germline V lookup: CDR1 SGHRS, CDR2 YFSETQ. The CDR3 runs to 14 residues. The trim removed 4 bases at V and 2 bases at J, leaving 4 bases unmatched. The CDR3 is CASSTGQGNTEAFF. The CDR3 DNA follows: TGCGCCAGCAGCACCGGACAGGGTAACACTGAAGCTTTCTTT.

This clonotype was detected ten times or more. The rearrangement links TRBV4-3 to TRBJ1-2, with no clear D. Germline CDR1 is LGHNA and CDR2 is YSLEER. This CDR3 contains 14 residues. The germline V and J ends were trimmed by 0 bases and 5 bases, with 10 bases remaining between them. The CDR3 region is CASSQDRTAYGYTF. The CDR3 coding sequence is TGCGCCAGCAGCCAAGATAGGACGGCTTATGGCTACACCTTC.

There are many counts of this clonotype. V gene TRBV18 combines with J gene TRBJ1-1; D is unclear. With 5 bases removed from V and 7 bases from J, the gap between germline ends came to 14 bases. Germline CDR1 reads KGHSH; CDR2 reads LQKENI. CDR3 length: 13 amino acids. The CDR3 region is CASSSRSPSEAFF. CDR3 in DNA: TGTGCCAGCTCATCCCGGTCTCCTAGTGAAGCTTTCTTT.

This clonotype came up many times. The genes are TRBV2 and TRBJ2-1; 9 positions match TRBD2. The CDR3 sequence is 15 residues long. J was trimmed by 10 bases and V by 5 bases; bases with no gene match: 12. Germline values: CDR1 SNHLY, CDR2 FYNNEI. The CDR3 coding sequence is TGTGCCAGCAGTTTCTCTAGCGGGGACCGGTCGGAGCAGTTCTTC. Its translation: CASSFSSGDRSEQFF.